This T cell receptor beta chain stems from a study of cytomegalovirus exposure and HLA in healthy donors. Although they were nominally healthy when sampled, donors likely had unrecorded immune exposures. 60 Vbeta and 13 Jbeta primers were used in PCR. Profiled with immunoSEQ multiplex PCR; TCRdb holds only in-frame clones, not every one. The repertoire consists of 75,000 to 90,000 clones, with over 75% occurring once and the leading ten covering 3% to 3.5%. Germline V gene lookup returns CDR1 SGHRS and CDR2 YFSETQ. The CDR3 runs 13 residues. Trimming took off 0 bases at V and 3 bases at J, with 7 bases between the two ends.

The clonotype originates from a man in his fifties in good health and CMV-seronegative. The V call is TRBV5-1, the J call TRBJ2-7; D uncertain. Material: PBMCs. DNA for the CDR3: TGCGCCAGCAGCTTGGGCAGTTACTACGAGCAGTACTTC. Its translation: CASSLGSYYEQYF.